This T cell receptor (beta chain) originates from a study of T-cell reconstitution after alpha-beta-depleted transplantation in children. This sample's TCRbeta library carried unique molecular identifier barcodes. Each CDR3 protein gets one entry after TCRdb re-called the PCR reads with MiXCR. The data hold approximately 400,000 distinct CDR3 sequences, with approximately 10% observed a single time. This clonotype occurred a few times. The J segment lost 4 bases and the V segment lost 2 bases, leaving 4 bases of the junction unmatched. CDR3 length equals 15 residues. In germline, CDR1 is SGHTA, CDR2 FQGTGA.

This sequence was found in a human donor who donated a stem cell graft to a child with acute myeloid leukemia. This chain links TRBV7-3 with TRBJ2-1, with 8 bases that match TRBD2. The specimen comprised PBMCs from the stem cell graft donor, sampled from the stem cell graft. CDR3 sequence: CASSLWGGGYNEQFF. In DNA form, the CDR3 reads TGTGCCAGCAGCTTATGGGGCGGGGGGTACAATGAGCAGTTCTTC.